The 21 T cell receptor beta chains in this list originate from one sample, sequenced in a study of T cells expressing NK-cell markers (dated by TCRdb to the early 2020s). The library relied on 5' RACE. The data were produced on an Illumina HiSeq 2000. TCRdb reprocessed the sequencing reads and holds a single record per CDR3 protein sequence, with no DNA. This specimen's table enumerates 550,000 to 600,000 distinct CDR3 sequences. The ten largest clones add up to roughly 3.4% of the sample. Sequencing used blood T cells: a sorted CD56 or NKG2C T cell subset, CD4+ or CD8+ T cells, or bulk PBMC T cells (not recorded which). These receptors were taken from a man in his late teens or twenties in good health. Donor details come from another sample of the same person, matched by shared clones.

The chain recombines TRBV20-1 with TRBJ2-5; TCRdb reports TRBD1, a call that lacks DNA to check it against. The CDR3 is made up of 15 amino acids. Germline V gene sequence: CDR1 DFQATT, CDR2 SNEGSKA (reference sequence). The chain's CDR3 is CSARADTSAPGTQYF.

The rearrangement links TRBV29-1 to TRBJ2-1. The length of the CDR3 is 14 residues. Germline values: CDR1 SQVTM, CDR2 ANQGSEA. CDR3 loop: CSVEPSTLPNEQFF.

The rearrangement uses TRBV20-1 and TRBJ1-1; the TCRdb call, TRBD1, lacks DNA for checking. Per germline, CDR1 DFQATT and CDR2 SNEGSKA (reference sequence). The CDR3 is 12 residues long. The CDR3 here is CSGRQGITEAFF.

V and J are TRBV25-1 and TRBJ2-1; the D call from TCRdb, TRBD2, cannot be confirmed without DNA. The V gene's germline CDR1 is MGHDK and CDR2 SYGVNS. The CDR3 runs 12 residues. The CDR3 loop reads CASSLGGGKQFF.

The chain combines TRBV12-3 or TRBV12-4 with TRBJ2-4; TCRdb lists TRBD2, though no DNA is available to test this call. The CDR3 is 17 amino acids. Here the CDR3 reads CASSLGTSFLAKNIQYF.

The chain carries TRBV7-3 and TRBJ2-1; the D call of TRBD1 rests on TCRdb alone, since no DNA is present to check it. From germline, CDR1 is SGHTA and CDR2 FQGTGA. CDR3 length: 15 residues. The CDR3 here is CASSPGTGPKDEQFF. The variable domain in full, completed from reference TRBV7-3 and TRBJ2-1, reads GAGVSQTPSNKVTEKGKYVELRCDPISGHTALYWYRQSLGQGPEFLIYFQGTGAADDSGLPNDRFFAVRPEGSVSTLKIQRTERGDSAVYLCASSPGTGPKDEQFFGPGTRLTVL.

The genes are TRBV19 and TRBJ2-4; the D call from TCRdb, TRBD2, cannot be confirmed without DNA. CDR1 is LNHDA and CDR2 is SQIVND in the germline V gene (reference sequence). This CDR3 is 16 amino acids long. CDR3 in amino acids: CASSVTSGGAKNIQYF.

This chain uses TRBV5-5 with TRBJ2-7; lacking DNA, the TRBD1 call made by TCRdb goes unchecked. The length of the CDR3 is 13 residues. Per the germline V gene, CDR1 is SGHKS and CDR2 is YYEKEE (reference sequence). The CDR3 protein is CASSWAGQEEQYF.

The chain uses TRBV18 and TRBJ2-2; the TCRdb call, TRBD2, lacks DNA for checking. Germline V gene sequence: CDR1 KGHSH, CDR2 LQKENI. The CDR3 runs 17 residues. CDR3: CASSGLAGGRSTGELFF.

The chain joins TRBV10-3 to TRBJ1-1. Per the germline V gene, CDR1 is ENHRY and CDR2 is SYGVKD. The CDR3 is 14 residues long. The CDR3 sequence: CAISEGRSNTEAFF.

The chain couples TRBV27 to TRBJ1-5. The CDR3 consists of 11 residues. Looked up from germline, CDR1 is MNHEY and CDR2 is SMNVEV (reference sequence). The CDR3 spells CASGTGWAQHF.

The rearrangement uses TRBV10-2 and TRBJ1-1; TCRdb returns TRBD1, unconfirmable since there is no DNA. CDR3 length: 14 amino acids. In germline, CDR1 is WSHSY, CDR2 SAAADI. The CDR3 sequence is CASSVDKYLTEAFF.

The chain couples TRBV20-1 to TRBJ2-7; TCRdb's D call, TRBD2, is unchecked because there is no DNA. The germline CDR1 and CDR2 sequences are DFQATT and SNEGSKA (reference sequence). The CDR3 runs to 13 residues. CDR3 amino acids: CSAPPGGRYEQYF.

J is TRBJ1-1 and V is TRBV3-1. CDR1 LGHDT and CDR2 YNNKEL come from the germline V gene (reference sequence). The CDR3 has 12 amino acids. CDR3 in amino acids: CASRALGTEAFF.

The V gene is TRBV6-1, the J gene TRBJ1-5; the D gene TCRdb calls, TRBD1, cannot be checked with no DNA. The CDR3 has 12 residues. Germline CDR1 MNHNS, CDR2 SASEGT. The CDR3 here is CASSPGEQPQHF.

The chain combines TRBV5-1 with TRBJ2-4; without DNA, the TCRdb call of TRBD2 cannot be checked. In germline, CDR1 is SGHRS, CDR2 YFSETQ. The CDR3 spans 17 residues. CDR3 protein: CASSLAGLALAKNIQYF.

The chain joins TRBV5-5 to TRBJ2-1; as DNA is missing, the TRBD2 call by TCRdb cannot be tested. CDR3 length equals 15 residues. Germline CDR1 reads SGHKS; CDR2 reads YYEKEE (reference sequence). CDR3 in amino acids: CASKREGLSYNEQFF.

V gene TRBV12-3 or TRBV12-4 combines with J gene TRBJ1-2. The CDR3 is 14 residues long. The chain's CDR3 is CASRPATENYGYTF.

V usage is TRBV4-1 and J usage is TRBJ2-3; the D call of TRBD2 rests on TCRdb alone, since no DNA is present to check it. The CDR3 covers 16 residues. CDR1 is MGHRA, CDR2 YSYEKL, per germline. The CDR3 region is CASSHGLASLGDTQYF.

The rearrangement uses TRBV27 and TRBJ2-5; TCRdb outputs TRBD2, but without DNA this stays unchecked. Per the germline V gene, CDR1 is MNHEY and CDR2 is SMNVEV (reference sequence). The CDR3 covers 14 residues. The CDR3 loop is CASSREVGQETQYF.

The chain has TRBV6-2 or TRBV6-3 and TRBJ2-7; TCRdb's assignment of TRBD2 cannot be checked, as there is no DNA. The CDR3 extends over 15 amino acids. CDR1 MNHEY and CDR2 SVGEGT come from the germline V gene. This chain's CDR3 is CASSFGLAASYEQYF.